The entry below gives a single T cell receptor (beta chain) sequence along with its context. Its antigen is still unknown. This specimen belongs to a study of T cell clones after liver transplantation. For the study at large: At least one year of complete immunosuppression withdrawal without enzymes over twice normal defined tolerance.

CD3+CD4+ and CD3+CD8+ cells were FACS-sorted from thawed unstimulated PBMCs. The data were produced by immunoSEQ multiplex PCR, yet TCRdb's version contains in-frame clones alone and is incomplete. Here the sample spans 70,000 or so clones, roughly 90% being singletons. Regarding the study as a whole: These preliminary findings come from unstandardized post-transplant sampling times.

CDR3 length equals 17 residues. The V end lost 3 bases, the J end lost 4 bases, and 19 bases lay between the germline ends. The germline gives CDR1 SGHTA, CDR2 FQGTGA. This sequence joins TRBV7-3 and TRBJ2-1, with a possible D match to TRBD2 (6 bases). The TCR comes from a human donor who received a liver transplant. The source material was CD4+ T cells from blood, sampled before liver transplant. The CDR3 DNA sequence: TGTGCCAGCAGCTTCTTTCAGGCGGTTAGCGGTTACAATGAGCAGTTCTTC. Protein product: CASSFFQAVSGYNEQFF.